These 13 T cell receptor beta chains originate from one sample sequenced in a study of early T cells in non-severe SARS-CoV-2 infection. MiXCR, run by TCRdb on the 5' RACE reads, gives a single entry per CDR3 protein. The table shows roughly 70,000 distinct CDR3 sequences, with around 20% occurring only once. The sample in question was whole blood, obtained at baseline. The receptors here all came from an adult who was a healthcare worker with PCR-confirmed SARS-CoV-2 infection or an uninfected control (not recorded which).

This rearrangement joins TRBV2 to TRBJ2-1; 13 nucleotides match TRBD2. V lost 2 bases and J lost 6; bases outside the gene matches: 7. This CDR3 contains 17 residues. CDR1 SNHLY and CDR2 FYNNEI come from the germline V gene. The CDR3 nucleotides are TGTGCCAGCAGTGAAACTAGCGGGAGGGCCTCCGGCAATGAGCAGTTCTTC. It yields the protein CASSETSGRASGNEQFF. Drawing the rest from reference TRBV2 and TRBJ2-1, the complete variable domain is EPEVTQTPSHQVTQMGQEVILRCVPISNHLYFYWYRQILGQKVEFLVSFYNNEISEKSEIFDDQFSVERPDGSNFTLKIRSTKLEDSAMYFCASSETSGRASGNEQFFGPGTRLTVL.

The chain combines TRBV11-1 with TRBJ2-4; the match to TRBD1 covers 8 bases. V dropped 1 base and J dropped 7; count of bases not matched to a gene: 3. The CDR3 is made up of 14 amino acids. Germline-derived CDR1 and CDR2 are SGHAT and FQDESV (reference sequence). The CDR3 bases are TGTGCCAGCAGCTTAGTGGCAGGGGGCAACATTCAGTACTTC. It codes for CASSLVAGGNIQYF.

V and J are TRBV20-1 and TRBJ1-3; TRBD1 might be the D (5 bases). The CDR3 extends over 14 amino acids. Trimming cost V 0 bases and J 2 bases, with 8 bases left between them. The germline gives CDR1 DFQATT, CDR2 SNEGSKA (reference sequence). CDR3 protein: CSARDWGTGNTIYF. The CDR3, as DNA: TGCAGTGCTAGAGATTGGGGGACTGGAAACACCATATATTTT.

The CDR3 sequence: CASSLGTGASYNEQFF. For the CDR3, the DNA is TGCGCCAGCAGCCTGGGGACAGGGGCATCCTACAATGAGCAGTTCTTC. The chain combines TRBV4-3 with TRBJ2-1, with 10 nucleotides matching TRBD1. CDR1 and CDR2 (germline): LGHNA, YSLEER. The V gene end was trimmed by 4 bases and the J gene end by 1 base; junction bases not matched to a gene: 4. This CDR3 region has 16 residues.

This clonotype was found a few times. The rearrangement uses TRBV20-1 and TRBJ2-2; 7 bases map to TRBD1. Germline CDR1 is DFQATT and CDR2 is SNEGSKA (reference sequence). The CDR3 sequence is 15 residues long. V gave up 3 bases and J gave up 3 bases; unmatched junction bases: 7. This chain's CDR3 is CSARRQGLDTGELFF. The CDR3 DNA sequence: TGCAGTGCTAGGAGACAGGGATTGGACACCGGGGAGCTGTTTTTT.

This clonotype was counted a few times. The chain carries TRBV3-1 and TRBJ2-7; D remains unclear. Germline CDR1 is LGHDT and CDR2 is YNNKEL (reference sequence). The CDR3 sequence is 14 residues long. V dropped 0 bases and J dropped 3 bases, with 9 bases sitting between them. CDR3 residues: CASSQEQIYYEQYF. CDR3 sequence (DNA): TGTGCCAGCAGCCAAGAGCAAATCTACTACGAGCAGTACTTC.

This rearrangement joins TRBV19 to TRBJ2-7, with D maybe TRBD1 (6 bases). This CDR3 spans 14 amino acids. The germline V gene has CDR1 LNHDA and CDR2 SQIVND (reference sequence). With 5 bases removed from V and 1 base from J, the gap between germline ends came to 12 bases. This chain's CDR3 is CASSLDSESYEQYF. The CDR3 bases are TGTGCCAGTAGTTTGGACAGTGAGTCCTACGAGCAGTACTTC.

This sequence joins TRBV5-1 and TRBJ2-1; 7 bases are shared with TRBD1. The V segment lost 4 bases and the J segment 6 bases; nucleotides outside the gene matches: 16. The CDR3 consists of 17 residues. Germline V gene data show CDR1 as SGHRS and CDR2 as YFSETQ. The CDR3 DNA follows: TGCGCCAGCAGCATTTACAAGGGACAGCCGTCTGGCAATGAGCAGTTCTTC. This sequence encodes CASSIYKGQPSGNEQFF.

This clonotype was observed at least ten times. The rearrangement links TRBV5-1 to TRBJ2-3, with 9 bases aligning to TRBD2. Germline CDR1 and CDR2: SGHRS and YFSETQ. The CDR3 sequence is 15 residues long. J gave up 4 bases and V 1 base, and 4 bases lay outside the gene matches. The CDR3 DNA reads TGCGCCAGCAGCTTGACTGCGGGAGGGCCAGATACGCAGTATTTT. This encodes CASSLTAGGPDTQYF.

This chain uses TRBV5-1 with TRBJ1-2, with TRBD1 matching 7 bases. The CDR3 runs 14 residues. Trimming at V came to 1 base and at J to 5 bases, leaving 5 bases not matched to a gene. Per germline, CDR1 SGHRS and CDR2 YFSETQ. This CDR3 is CASSLYRGDYGYTF. The CDR3, as DNA: TGCGCCAGCAGCTTGTACAGGGGCGATTATGGCTACACCTTC.

Only a few counts were recorded for this clonotype. The chain links TRBV5-4 to TRBJ2-1; D call uncertain. CDR3 length equals 15 residues. V lost 0 bases and J lost 5, with 12 bases in between. In germline, CDR1 is SGHNT, CDR2 YYREEE (reference sequence). This CDR3 reads CASSLAGGSNNEQFF. The CDR3 DNA reads as TGTGCCAGCAGCTTGGCTGGCGGTTCTAACAATGAGCAGTTCTTC.

In its sample, this clonotype was seen a few times. V is TRBV4-3 and J is TRBJ2-1; 10 bases line up with TRBD2. CDR3 size: 18 residues. V lost 0 bases, J lost 4 bases, and 9 bases stayed unmatched. CDR1 is LGHNA and CDR2 is YSLEER in the germline V gene. In DNA, the CDR3 is TGCGCCAGCAGCCAAGAAACGGCTAGCGGGAGTGGGTACAATGAGCAGTTCTTC. Protein sequence: CASSQETASGSGYNEQFF.

A few counts support this clonotype. V usage is TRBV7-7 and J usage is TRBJ2-1; 7 bases fit TRBD1. CDR1 is SSHAT and CDR2 is FNYEAQ in the germline V gene (reference sequence). J gave up 0 bases and V 4 bases, and 3 bases lay outside the gene matches. The CDR3 sequence is 15 residues long. The CDR3 loop reads CASSSDRSSYNEQFF. In DNA form, the CDR3 reads TGTGCCAGCAGCTCGGACAGGAGCTCCTACAATGAGCAGTTCTTC.